Detailed here is one T cell receptor (beta chain). Antigen specificity is unknown. The entry originates in a study of cytomegalovirus exposure and HLA in healthy donors. Study results and caveats: Evidence from a later analysis indicated that most CMV-associated TCR beta chains looked HLA-restricted.

Each donor was nominally healthy when sampled (though unrecorded immune exposures were likely). Primers: 60 Vbeta forward and 13 Jbeta reverse. Generated by immunoSEQ multiplex PCR, the TCRdb table keeps only in-frame clones and is missing some. There are under 170,000 clones in the sample; about four fifths occur only once, and roughly 3.6% lies in the top ten. With 6 bases removed from V and 1 base from J, the gap between germline ends came to 15 bases. The CDR3 has 15 amino acids. The germline CDR1 and CDR2 sequences are MGHDK and SYGVNS. Material: PBMCs. This TCR was sampled from a human donor in good health. The gene calls are TRBV25-1 and TRBJ2-5; a weak D match, TRBD1 (5 bases). CDR3 coding DNA: TGTGCCAGCAGCGACCCCGTCAGGGCCCAAGAGACCCAGTACTTC. It yields the protein CASSDPVRAQETQYF.